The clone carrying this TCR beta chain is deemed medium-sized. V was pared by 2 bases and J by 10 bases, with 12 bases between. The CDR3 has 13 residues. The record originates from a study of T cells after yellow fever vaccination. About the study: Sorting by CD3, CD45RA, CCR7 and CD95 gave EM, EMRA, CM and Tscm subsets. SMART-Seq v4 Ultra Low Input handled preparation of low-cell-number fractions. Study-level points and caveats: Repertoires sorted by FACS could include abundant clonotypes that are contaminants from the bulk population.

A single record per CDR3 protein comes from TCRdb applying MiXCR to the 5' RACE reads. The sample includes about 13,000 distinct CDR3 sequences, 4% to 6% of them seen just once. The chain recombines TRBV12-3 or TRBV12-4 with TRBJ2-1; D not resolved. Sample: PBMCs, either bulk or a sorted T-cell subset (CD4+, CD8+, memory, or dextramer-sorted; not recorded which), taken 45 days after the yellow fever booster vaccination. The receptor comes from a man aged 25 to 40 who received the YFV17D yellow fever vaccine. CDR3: CASSLPMATEQFF. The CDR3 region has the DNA TGTGCCAGCAGTTTACCCATGGCCACAGAGCAGTTCTTC.